What follows are 22 T cell receptor beta chains derived from one specimen sequenced in a study of response to subunit inactivated influenza vaccine. TCRdb analysed the RT-PCR reads with MiXCR anew, one entry per CDR3 protein. The data hold roughly 540,000 distinct CDR3 sequences, with less than 25% observed a single time. A further study also used this sample, focusing on T cells expressing NK-cell markers. That work states: 5'RACE template switching with UMIs produced the TCR beta cDNA.

The specimen comprised CD4+ T cells sorted from PBMCs, sampled roughly 12 days after vaccination. The receptors derive from a man aged 45-65 years who received an inactivated influenza vaccine.

The table lists this clonotype with a few counts. The chain joins TRBV7-9 to TRBJ2-1; D ambiguous. This CDR3 spans 15 amino acids. Between the trimmed V and J ends, which lost 3 bases and 6 bases, there was a span of 15 bases. The V gene's germline CDR1 is SEHNR and CDR2 FQNEAQ (reference sequence). This CDR3 is CASSFHLTMANEQFF. Written as DNA, the CDR3 is TGTGCCAGCAGCTTCCACCTCACTATGGCCAATGAGCAGTTCTTC. The variable domain in full, completed from reference TRBV7-9 and TRBJ2-1, reads DTGVSQNPRHKITKRGQNVTFRCDPISEHNRLYWYRQTLGQGPEFLTYFQNEAQLEKSRLLSDRFSAERPKGSFSTLEIQRTEQGDSAMYLCASSFHLTMANEQFFGPGTRLTVL.

This clonotype was recorded at least ten times. The V call is TRBV7-2, the J call TRBJ2-1; 11 bases are shared with TRBD1. The CDR3 is 15 amino acids. J gave up 7 bases and V 1 base, and 3 bases lay outside the gene matches. The germline gives CDR1 SGHTA, CDR2 FQGNSA. CDR3 bases: TGTGCCAGCAGCTTAGTCGGGACAGGGGGTAATGAGCAGTTCTTC. It yields the protein CASSLVGTGGNEQFF.

In its sample, this clonotype was seen a few times. This chain links TRBV24-1 with TRBJ2-5, with 12 bases lining up with TRBD1. CDR1 KGHDR and CDR2 SFDVKD come from the germline V gene. This CDR3 has 18 amino acids. With 0 bases clipped from V and 4 bases from J, the junction kept 8 bases outside the gene matches. CDR3 in amino acids: CATSDLRDRGRFGETQYF. DNA of the CDR3: TGTGCCACCAGTGATTTGCGGGACAGGGGGCGCTTTGGAGAGACCCAGTACTTC.

This clonotype has only a few counts. This rearrangement joins TRBV6-2 or TRBV6-3 to TRBJ1-4, with 8 positions matching TRBD1. The junction had 5 bases not matched to a gene; V was cut back by 5 bases and J by 3 bases. This CDR3 is 15 amino acids long. Germline lookup yields CDR1 MNHEY and CDR2 SVGEGT. CDR3 in amino acids: CASSDRDRSNEKLFF. DNA of the CDR3: TGTGCCAGCAGTGACCGGGACAGGTCTAATGAAAAACTGTTTTTT.

This clonotype was seen more than once but under ten times. V gene TRBV7-9 combines with J gene TRBJ2-7; D remains unclear. V was pared by 2 bases and J by 2 bases, with 7 bases between. CDR1 is SEHNR, CDR2 FQNEAQ, per germline (reference sequence). The CDR3 loop spans 13 amino acids. The CDR3 bases are TGTGCCAGCAGCTTAAATGACCCCTACGAGCAGTACTTC. It is translated as CASSLNDPYEQYF.

In its sample, this clonotype was seen a few times. The DNA for the CDR3 is TGTGCCAGCAGCCATATCGGATTCGCGGGGGCCCCAATAGGGACCCAGTACTTC. It encodes CASSHIGFAGAPIGTQYF. The chain carries TRBV6-1 and TRBJ2-5; a possible D gene is TRBD2 (7 bases). The CDR3 contains 18 residues. Deletions cut 6 bases from V and 7 bases from J, with 30 bases between. CDR1 MNHNS and CDR2 SASEGT come from the germline V gene.

V and J are TRBV9 and TRBJ2-5; 10 bases fit TRBD2. CDR1 is SGDLS, CDR2 YYNGEE, per germline. This CDR3 has 14 residues. Losses at the gene ends were 4 bases for V and 4 bases for J; bases not matched to a gene: 4. CDR3 sequence (DNA): TGTGCCAGCAGCCCTAGCGGGAGTGGAGAGACCCAGTACTTC. This translates into CASSPSGSGETQYF.

This clonotype was detected a few times. The chain is built from TRBV28 and TRBJ2-7; 7 positions agree with TRBD1. Germline CDR1 MDHEN, CDR2 SYDVKM. The CDR3 has 15 residues. Germline trimming cut 6 bases from V and 1 base from J; bases unmatched to any gene: 9. CDR3 sequence: CASSRRDRVSYEQYF. CDR3 nucleotides: TGTGCCAGCAGCCGACGGGACAGAGTATCCTACGAGCAGTACTTC. The full variable domain, with the rest looked up from reference TRBV28 and TRBJ2-7, is DVKVTQSSRYLVKRTGEKVFLECVQDMDHENMFWYRQDPGLGLRLIYFSYDVKMKEKGDIPEGYSVSREKKERFSLILESASTNQTSMYLCASSRRDRVSYEQYFGPGTRLTVT.

This clonotype came up many times. V and J are TRBV20-1 and TRBJ1-2; D ambiguous. Per germline, CDR1 DFQATT and CDR2 SNEGSKA (reference sequence). CDR3 length: 13 amino acids. In nucleotides, the CDR3 is TGCAGCCCCGCCCTCGAAGAAGGGTCTGGCTACACCTTC. This sequence encodes CSPALEEGSGYTF.

This chain links TRBV9 with TRBJ1-5, with 9 bases identical to TRBD1. CDR3 length: 17 residues. V gave up 4 bases and J gave up 0 bases; unmatched junction bases: 8. Germline V lookup: CDR1 SGDLS, CDR2 YYNGEE. For the CDR3, the DNA is TGTGCCAGCAGCCCGGGACAGGGTATGAGTAGCAATCAGCCCCAGCATTTT. Its protein product is CASSPGQGMSSNQPQHF.

This clonotype has only a few counts. V usage is TRBV7-9 and J usage is TRBJ2-3; tentative D call: TRBD2 (6 bases). Germline-derived CDR1 and CDR2 are SEHNR and FQNEAQ (reference sequence). Trimming removed 5 bases from V and 0 bases from J, with 15 bases in between. This CDR3 region has 16 residues. The CDR3 sequence is CASSVGRTESTDTQYF. DNA of the CDR3: TGTGCCAGCAGCGTGGGGAGGACGGAGAGCACAGATACGCAGTATTTT.

The CDR3, as DNA: TGTGCCAGCAGCCCCGGGACAGGGGGCCTGGGCGGGGAGCTGTTTTTT. This sequence encodes CASSPGTGGLGGELFF. The rearrangement joins TRBV7-8 to TRBJ2-2; 12 nucleotides agree with TRBD1. There are 16 residues in the CDR3. The V gene end was trimmed by 5 bases and the J gene end by 7 bases; junction bases not matched to a gene: 8. CDR1 SGHVS and CDR2 FQNEAQ come from the germline V gene.

This chain uses TRBV11-2 with TRBJ2-1; the match to TRBD2 covers 11 bases. Germline lookup yields CDR1 SGHAT and CDR2 FQNNGV. The V segment lost 6 bases and the J segment 2 bases; nucleotides outside the gene matches: 3. The CDR3 runs 15 residues. The CDR3 DNA is TGTGCCAGCAGGGAACTAGCGGGAGCCTACAATGAGCAGTTCTTC. This translates into CASRELAGAYNEQFF.

The rearrangement joins TRBV28 to TRBJ1-5, with 7 positions matching TRBD1. The V and J ends lost 3 bases and 3 bases, in that order; junction bases with no gene match: 5. Germline CDR1 and CDR2: MDHEN and SYDVKM. CDR3 size: 15 residues. The CDR3 DNA reads TGTGCCAGCAGTTTGAGTGACAGGGACAATCAGCCCCAGCATTTT. This encodes CASSLSDRDNQPQHF. The full variable domain, rest sourced from reference TRBV28 and TRBJ1-5, is DVKVTQSSRYLVKRTGEKVFLECVQDMDHENMFWYRQDPGLGLRLIYFSYDVKMKEKGDIPEGYSVSREKKERFSLILESASTNQTSMYLCASSLSDRDNQPQHFGDGTRLSIL.

V is TRBV5-3 and J is TRBJ2-7; weak D call: TRBD2 (6 bases). TRBV5-3 qualifies as an ORF whose function is uncertain. The CDR3 covers 12 residues. CDR3 in amino acids: CAVGHSREEQYF. The CDR3 DNA follows: TGTGCAGTGGGCCACAGTCGGGAGGAGCAGTACTTC.

This clonotype was detected only a few times. The chain couples TRBV5-6 to TRBJ2-5, with D perhaps TRBD2 (5 bases). This CDR3 is 14 amino acids long. Looked up from germline, CDR1 is SGHDT and CDR2 is YYEEEE. V lost 3 bases, J lost 0 bases, and 9 bases lay in between. CDR3 protein: CASSSTGYQETQYF. For the CDR3, the DNA is TGTGCCAGCAGCTCGACGGGGTACCAAGAGACCCAGTACTTC.

The chain employs TRBV15 and TRBJ2-2, with D possibly matching TRBD2 (6 bases). Per the germline V gene, CDR1 is LNHNV and CDR2 is YYDKDF (reference sequence). This CDR3 has 15 amino acids. V dropped 4 bases and J dropped 4 bases, with 13 bases sitting between them. The CDR3 is CATSKPGRLTGELFF. The DNA of the CDR3 is TGTGCCACCAGCAAGCCGGGGAGGCTCACCGGGGAGCTGTTTTTT.

This clonotype appeared a few times. This chain uses TRBV7-9 with TRBJ1-2; perhaps TRBD1 as D (5 bases). The CDR3 is made up of 13 amino acids. V was pared by 0 bases and J by 7 bases, with 9 bases between. Germline V gene data show CDR1 as SEHNR and CDR2 as FQNEAQ (reference sequence). Here the CDR3 DNA reads TGTGCCAGCAGCTTAGCAGGGGTGTCTGGCTACACCTTC. Its protein is CASSLAGVSGYTF. The full variable domain, its missing parts supplied by reference TRBV7-9 and TRBJ1-2, is DTGVSQNPRHKITKRGQNVTFRCDPISEHNRLYWYRQTLGQGPEFLTYFQNEAQLEKSRLLSDRFSAERPKGSFSTLEIQRTEQGDSAMYLCASSLAGVSGYTFGSGTRLTVV.

This clonotype was seen many times. The chain is built from TRBV6-2 or TRBV6-3 and TRBJ1-2; D gene uncertain. V lost 4 bases and J lost 4, with 19 bases in between. This CDR3 contains 16 residues. CDR1 is MNHEY, CDR2 SVGEGT, per germline. Here the CDR3 reads CASSSSIAEVFYGYTF. Here the CDR3 DNA reads TGTGCCAGCAGTTCCTCCATTGCTGAAGTTTTCTATGGCTACACCTTC.

This clonotype came up a few times. The rearrangement joins TRBV14 to TRBJ2-7; D is perhaps TRBD1 or TRBD2 (5 bases each). CDR1 SGHDN and CDR2 FVKESK come from the germline V gene. This CDR3 comprises 14 residues. V was shortened by 2 bases and J by 3 bases, with 11 bases between the two germline ends. The CDR3 coding sequence is TGTGCCAGCAGCCAACGGGGCAGATACTACGAGCAGTACTTC. This gives the protein CASSQRGRYYEQYF.

This clonotype was counted between two and nine times. The chain links TRBV4-2 to TRBJ1-1; 8 bases match TRBD1. V was clipped by 1 base and J by 5 bases; unmatched bases: 9. Germline V gene sequence: CDR1 LGHNA, CDR2 YNFKEQ. This CDR3 contains 16 residues. In nucleotides, the CDR3 is TGTGCCAGCAGCCAAGCCTCGACAGGGGATCGGACTGAAGCTTTCTTT. Amino acid sequence: CASSQASTGDRTEAFF.

This clonotype was recorded a few times. The chain is built from TRBV20-1 and TRBJ2-7; D perhaps matches TRBD1 (6 bases). The CDR3 consists of 12 residues. Germline-derived CDR1 and CDR2 are DFQATT and SNEGSKA (reference sequence). V lost 3 bases and J 5 bases, leaving 11 bases between the germline ends. The CDR3 DNA reads as TGCAGTGCTAGCCCCAGGGGTGACGAGCAGTACTTC. It translates to CSASPRGDEQYF.